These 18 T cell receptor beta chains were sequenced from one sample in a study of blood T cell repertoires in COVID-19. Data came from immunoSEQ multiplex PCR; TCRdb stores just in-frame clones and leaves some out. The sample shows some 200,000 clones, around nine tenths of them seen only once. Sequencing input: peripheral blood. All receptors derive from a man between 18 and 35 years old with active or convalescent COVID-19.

The CDR3 region is CAISGQGTMNTEAFF. The CDR3 DNA is TGTGCCATCAGTGGACAGGGCACCATGAACACTGAAGCTTTCTTT. J is TRBJ1-1 and V is TRBV10-3; 7 bases fit TRBD1. CDR1 is ENHRY, CDR2 SYGVKD, per germline. This CDR3 has 15 residues. V lost 4 bases and J lost 0; bases outside the gene matches: 5.

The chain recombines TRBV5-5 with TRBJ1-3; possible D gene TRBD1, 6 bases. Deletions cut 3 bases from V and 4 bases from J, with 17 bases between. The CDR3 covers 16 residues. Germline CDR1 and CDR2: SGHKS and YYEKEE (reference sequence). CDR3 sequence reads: CASSYKDSGVGNTIYF. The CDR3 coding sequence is TGTGCCAGCAGCTACAAGGACAGTGGAGTAGGAAACACCATATATTTT. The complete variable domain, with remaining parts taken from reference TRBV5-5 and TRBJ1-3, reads DAGVTQSPTHLIKTRGQQVTLRCSPISGHKSVSWYQQVLGQGPQFIFQYYEKEERGRGNFPDRFSARQFPNYSSELNVNALLLGDSALYLCASSYKDSGVGNTIYFGEGSWLTVV.

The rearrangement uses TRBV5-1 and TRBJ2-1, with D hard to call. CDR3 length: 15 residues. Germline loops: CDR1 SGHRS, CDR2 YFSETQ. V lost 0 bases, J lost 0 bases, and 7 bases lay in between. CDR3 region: CASSLDPSSYNEQFF. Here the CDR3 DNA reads TGCGCCAGCAGCTTGGACCCTAGCTCCTACAATGAGCAGTTCTTC.

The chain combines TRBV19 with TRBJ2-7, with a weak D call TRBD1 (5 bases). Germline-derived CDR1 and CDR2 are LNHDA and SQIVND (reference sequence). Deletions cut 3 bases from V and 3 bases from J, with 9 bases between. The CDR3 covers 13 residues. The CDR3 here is CASSMSQGYEQYF. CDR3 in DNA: TGTGCCAGTAGTATGTCTCAGGGCTACGAGCAGTACTTC.

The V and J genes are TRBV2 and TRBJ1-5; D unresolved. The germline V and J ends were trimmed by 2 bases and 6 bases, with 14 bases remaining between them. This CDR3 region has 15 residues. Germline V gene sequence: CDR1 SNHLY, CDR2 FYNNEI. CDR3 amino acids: CASSEPGNRRQPQHF. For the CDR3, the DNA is TGTGCCAGCAGTGAACCGGGGAATCGGCGTCAGCCCCAGCATTTT.

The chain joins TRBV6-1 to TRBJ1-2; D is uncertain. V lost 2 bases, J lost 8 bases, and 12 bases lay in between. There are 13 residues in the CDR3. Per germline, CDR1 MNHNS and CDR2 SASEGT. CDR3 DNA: TGTGCCAGCAGTGAATTGGGAGCGGACGGCTACACCTTC. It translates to CASSELGADGYTF.

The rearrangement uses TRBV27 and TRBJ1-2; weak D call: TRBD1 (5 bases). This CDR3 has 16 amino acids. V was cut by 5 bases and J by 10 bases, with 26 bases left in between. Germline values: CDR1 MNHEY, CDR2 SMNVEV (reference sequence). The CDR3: CASSHSRVGVFGNYTF. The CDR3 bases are TGTGCCAGCAGTCACTCCCGGGTAGGGGTTTTTGGGAACTACACCTTC.

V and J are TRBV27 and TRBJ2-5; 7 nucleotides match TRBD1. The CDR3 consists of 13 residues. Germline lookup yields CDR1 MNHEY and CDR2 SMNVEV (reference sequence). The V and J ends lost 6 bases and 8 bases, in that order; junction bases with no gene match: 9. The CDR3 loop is CASRSGQKRTQYF. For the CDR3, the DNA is TGTGCCAGCAGATCGGGACAGAAGAGAACCCAGTACTTC.

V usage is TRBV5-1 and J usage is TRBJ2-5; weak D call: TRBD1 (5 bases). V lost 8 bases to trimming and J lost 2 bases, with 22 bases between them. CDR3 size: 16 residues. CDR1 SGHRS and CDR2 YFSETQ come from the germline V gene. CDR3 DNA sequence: TGCGCCAGTTCCCCGGGCCAACAGGCGTTTCAAGAGACCCAGTACTTC. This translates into CASSPGQQAFQETQYF.

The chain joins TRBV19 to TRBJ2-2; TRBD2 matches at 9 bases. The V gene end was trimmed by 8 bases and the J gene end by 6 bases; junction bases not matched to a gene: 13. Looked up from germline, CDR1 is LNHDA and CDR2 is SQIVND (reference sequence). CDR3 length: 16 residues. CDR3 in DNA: TGTGCCAGTCGTCTACGGGAGGCGGGAGGGCCCGGGGAGCTGTTTTTT. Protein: CASRLREAGGPGELFF.

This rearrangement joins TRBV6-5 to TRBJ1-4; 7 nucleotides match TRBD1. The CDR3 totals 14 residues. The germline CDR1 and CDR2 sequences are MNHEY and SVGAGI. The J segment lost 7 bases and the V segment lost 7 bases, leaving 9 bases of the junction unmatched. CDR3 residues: CASISKTGFEKLFF. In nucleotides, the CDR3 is TGTGCCAGCATTAGCAAGACAGGGTTTGAAAAACTGTTTTTT.

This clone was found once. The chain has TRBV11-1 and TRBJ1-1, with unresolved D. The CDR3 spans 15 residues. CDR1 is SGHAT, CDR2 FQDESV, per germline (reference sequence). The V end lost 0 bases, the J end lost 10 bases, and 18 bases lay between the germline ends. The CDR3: CASSLAAGNSGVAFF. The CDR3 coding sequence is TGTGCCAGCAGCTTAGCGGCCGGGAACAGTGGTGTAGCTTTCTTT. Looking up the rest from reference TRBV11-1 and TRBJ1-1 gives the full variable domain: EAEVAQSPRYKITEKSQAVAFWCDPISGHATLYWYRQILGQGPELLVQFQDESVVDDSQLPKDRFSAERLKGVDSTLKIQPAELGDSAMYLCASSLAAGNSGVAFFGQGTRLTVV.

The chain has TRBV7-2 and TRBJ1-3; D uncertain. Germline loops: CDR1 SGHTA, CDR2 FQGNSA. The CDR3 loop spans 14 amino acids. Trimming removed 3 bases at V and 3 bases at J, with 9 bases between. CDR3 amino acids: CASSFGVIGNTIYF. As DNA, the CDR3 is TGTGCCAGCAGCTTCGGGGTTATTGGAAACACCATATATTTT.

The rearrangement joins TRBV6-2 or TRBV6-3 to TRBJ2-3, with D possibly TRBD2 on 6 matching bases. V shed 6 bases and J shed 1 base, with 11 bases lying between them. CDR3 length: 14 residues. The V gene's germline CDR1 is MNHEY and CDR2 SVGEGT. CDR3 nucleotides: TGTGCCAGCAGCAGGGACTCAGGCACAGATACGCAGTATTTT. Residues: CASSRDSGTDTQYF.

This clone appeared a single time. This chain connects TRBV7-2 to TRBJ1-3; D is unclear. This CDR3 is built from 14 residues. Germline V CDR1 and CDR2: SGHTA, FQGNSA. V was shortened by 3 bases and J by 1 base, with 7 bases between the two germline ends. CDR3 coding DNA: TGTGCCAGCAGCTTTGGTAGTTCTGGAAACACCATATATTTT. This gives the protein CASSFGSSGNTIYF. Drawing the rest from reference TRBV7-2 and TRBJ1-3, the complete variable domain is GAGVSQSPSNKVTEKGKDVELRCDPISGHTALYWYRQSLGQGLEFLIYFQGNSAPDKSGLPSDRFSAERTGGSVSTLTIQRTQQEDSAVYLCASSFGSSGNTIYFGEGSWLTVV.

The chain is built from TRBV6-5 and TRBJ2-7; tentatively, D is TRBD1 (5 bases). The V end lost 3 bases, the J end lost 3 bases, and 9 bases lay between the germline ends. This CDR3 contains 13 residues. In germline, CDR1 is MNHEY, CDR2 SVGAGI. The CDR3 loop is CASSYRQGYEQYF. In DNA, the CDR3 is TGTGCCAGCAGTTATCGGCAGGGCTACGAGCAGTACTTC.

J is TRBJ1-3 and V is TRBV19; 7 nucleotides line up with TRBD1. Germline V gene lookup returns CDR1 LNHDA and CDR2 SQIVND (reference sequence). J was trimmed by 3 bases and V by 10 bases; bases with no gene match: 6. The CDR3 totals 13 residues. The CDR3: CAIGTAVGNTIYF. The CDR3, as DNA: TGTGCCATAGGGACAGCAGTTGGAAACACCATATATTTT.

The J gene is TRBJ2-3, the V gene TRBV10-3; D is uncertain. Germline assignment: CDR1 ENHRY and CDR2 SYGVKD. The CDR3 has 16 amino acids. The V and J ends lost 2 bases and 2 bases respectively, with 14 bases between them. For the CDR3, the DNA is TGTGCCATCAGTGAGGGTGCCGGTCAAGACACAGATACGCAGTATTTT. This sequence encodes CAISEGAGQDTDTQYF.